The 20 T cell receptor beta chains in this list originate from one sample, sequenced in a study of T cell responses to AZD1222 COVID-19 vaccine. TCRdb keeps only in-frame clones here, not all; method: immunoSEQ multiplex PCR. There are some 60,000 clones in the sample; 86% occur only once, and 6.9% lies in the top ten. The sample was peripheral blood, taken 28 days after the second AZD1222 dose. The receptors stem from an adult who received the AZD1222 COVID-19 vaccine.

The chain combines TRBV9 with TRBJ1-5; D perhaps matches TRBD1 (5 bases). CDR3 length equals 15 residues. V lost 1 base and J 4 bases, leaving 12 bases between the germline ends. Germline V gene data show CDR1 as SGDLS and CDR2 as YYNGEE. CDR3 in amino acids: CASSVTGDVNQPQHF. The DNA of the CDR3 is TGTGCCAGCAGCGTAACCGGGGACGTTAATCAGCCCCAGCATTTT.

The V and J genes are TRBV4-1 and TRBJ1-4; TRBD1 aligns across 8 bases. CDR3 length equals 17 residues. Unmatched junction bases numbered 10, after V lost 1 base and J lost 6 bases. Germline-derived CDR1 and CDR2 are MGHRA and YSYEKL. The CDR3 reads CASSQGDQAGGYEKLFF. The CDR3 DNA is TGCGCCAGCAGCCAAGGAGACCAGGCAGGGGGCTATGAAAAACTGTTTTTT.

This clone has just a few counts. The chain links TRBV2 to TRBJ1-5; a weak D match, TRBD1 (5 bases). The V gene lost 7 bases and the J gene lost 0 bases, with 13 bases spanning the gap. Germline lookup yields CDR1 SNHLY and CDR2 FYNNEI. CDR3 size: 15 residues. CDR3 in amino acids: CASNGPRDSNQPQHF. The CDR3 DNA follows: TGTGCCAGCAATGGGCCCAGGGATAGCAATCAGCCCCAGCATTTT.

This clone has a single count. The V gene is TRBV18, the J gene TRBJ2-7, with 9 bases matching TRBD1. V lost 6 bases to trimming and J lost 4 bases; unmatched junction nucleotides: 13. The CDR3 totals 16 residues. Germline V gives CDR1 KGHSH, CDR2 LQKENI. In DNA form, the CDR3 reads TGTGCCAGCTCGCCCCCCGGGACAGGGAAGGGATACGAGCAGTACTTC. Protein: CASSPPGTGKGYEQYF.

The J gene is TRBJ1-5, the V gene TRBV19, with TRBD1 matching over 7 bases. Trimming cost V 4 bases and J 6 bases; bases outside gene matches: 6. This CDR3 contains 14 residues. Germline V gives CDR1 LNHDA, CDR2 SQIVND (reference sequence). This chain's CDR3 is CASSTRQGGQPQHF. CDR3 DNA: TGTGCCAGTAGTACCAGACAGGGCGGTCAGCCCCAGCATTTT.

The chain recombines TRBV7-2 with TRBJ2-2; 7 positions agree with TRBD2. This CDR3 comprises 14 residues. Per the germline V gene, CDR1 is SGHTA and CDR2 is FQGNSA. Trimming removed 1 base from V and 4 bases from J; junction bases left unmatched: 0. CDR3: CASSLGLATGELFF. CDR3 in DNA: TGTGCCAGCAGCTTAGGACTAGCCACCGGGGAGCTGTTTTTT.

The chain carries TRBV2 and TRBJ1-1; the match to TRBD1 covers 8 bases. CDR3 length: 14 amino acids. Germline-derived CDR1 and CDR2 are SNHLY and FYNNEI. V dropped 6 bases and J dropped 1; count of bases not matched to a gene: 4. CDR3: CASSQQGGNTEAFF. The CDR3 coding sequence is TGTGCCAGCAGCCAACAGGGGGGGAACACTGAAGCTTTCTTT.

V and J are TRBV24-1 and TRBJ2-2; D not certain. CDR1 and CDR2 from the germline V gene are KGHDR and SFDVKD. Between the trimmed V and J ends, which lost 5 bases and 5 bases, there was a span of 14 bases. The CDR3 loop spans 15 amino acids. The CDR3 loop is CATSVKGLITGELFF. As DNA, the CDR3 is TGTGCCACCAGTGTAAAAGGCCTAATAACCGGGGAGCTGTTTTTT.

CDR3 sequence reads: CASSFSGAGNSPLHF. CDR3 nucleotides: TGTGCCAGCAGTTTCTCCGGGGCCGGGAATTCACCCCTCCACTTT. V gene TRBV6-5 combines with J gene TRBJ1-6, with D possibly TRBD1 on 5 matching bases. This CDR3 comprises 15 residues. Trimming left V 4 bases short and J 7 bases short, with 14 bases between. Germline lookup yields CDR1 MNHEY and CDR2 SVGAGI.

The chain carries TRBV28 and TRBJ2-7; D unclear. This CDR3 is 12 amino acids long. Germline V gene sequence: CDR1 MDHEN, CDR2 SYDVKM. V was shortened by 5 bases and J by 2 bases, with 7 bases between the two germline ends. The CDR3 nucleotides read TGTGCCAGCAGTCTCTCTACCTACGAGCAGTACTTC. It encodes CASSLSTYEQYF.

The chain recombines TRBV19 with TRBJ1-1; D possibly corresponds to TRBD1 (5 bases). Trimming shortened V by 1 base and J by 0 bases, and 12 bases separated the two germline ends. Looked up from germline, CDR1 is LNHDA and CDR2 is SQIVND (reference sequence). This CDR3 comprises 16 residues. CDR3 sequence reads: CASSIASGRVNTEAFF. The CDR3 nucleotides are TGTGCCAGTAGTATAGCGTCAGGGCGGGTGAACACTGAAGCTTTCTTT.

The rearrangement joins TRBV5-1 to TRBJ1-3; unclear D gene. CDR1 is SGHRS and CDR2 is YFSETQ in the germline V gene. V dropped 3 bases and J dropped 9 bases, with 19 bases sitting between them. CDR3 length equals 15 residues. This CDR3 reads CASSWASPDIGTIYF. In nucleotides, the CDR3 is TGCGCCAGCAGCTGGGCCAGTCCGGATATTGGCACCATATATTTT.

This clone was recorded a few times. The chain joins TRBV7-9 to TRBJ2-1; TRBD1 matches 7 bases. The CDR3 is made up of 15 amino acids. Germline loops: CDR1 SEHNR, CDR2 FQNEAQ (reference sequence). J gave up 7 bases and V 4 bases, and 10 bases lay outside the gene matches. The CDR3 loop is CASSSRPTGSNEQFF. DNA of the CDR3: TGTGCCAGCAGCTCCCGGCCGACAGGGTCGAATGAGCAGTTCTTC.

The chain links TRBV4-3 to TRBJ1-5; D is unresolved. This CDR3 has 15 amino acids. In germline, CDR1 is LGHNA, CDR2 YSLEER. The V gene lost 4 bases and the J gene lost 1 base, with 11 bases spanning the gap. Here the CDR3 reads CASSPQRGSNQPQHF. CDR3 DNA sequence: TGCGCCAGCAGCCCCCAACGAGGGAGCAATCAGCCCCAGCATTTT.

The genes are TRBV28 and TRBJ1-3, with D unclear. Between the trimmed V and J ends, which lost 1 base and 4 bases, there was a span of 14 bases. The CDR3 has 16 residues. CDR1 and CDR2 (germline): MDHEN, SYDVKM. The CDR3 DNA reads TGTGCCAGCAGTTTATCCGCAGGATGGGGAGGAAACACCATATATTTT. It codes for CASSLSAGWGGNTIYF.

This chain joins TRBV7-9 and TRBJ1-1; D unclear. The CDR3 has 13 amino acids. The V end lost 4 bases, the J end lost 2 bases, and 8 bases lay between the germline ends. From germline, CDR1 is SEHNR and CDR2 FQNEAQ (reference sequence). In DNA form, the CDR3 reads TGTGCCAGCAGCTGGGCCGTAAACACTGAAGCTTTCTTT. This sequence encodes CASSWAVNTEAFF.

The chain uses TRBV6-5 and TRBJ1-6; tentatively, D is TRBD1 (5 bases). This CDR3 contains 15 residues. Germline-derived CDR1 and CDR2 are MNHEY and SVGAGI. Trimming removed 7 bases at V and 7 bases at J, with 17 bases between. The CDR3 DNA follows: TGTGCCAGCAACCTTATTCCAGGGCTAAATTCACCCCTCCACTTT. It is translated as CASNLIPGLNSPLHF.

The CDR3 sequence is CASSLVGVLNTEAFF. The CDR3 coding sequence is TGTGCCAGCAGCTTAGTAGGAGTTCTGAACACTGAAGCTTTCTTT. The chain carries TRBV7-2 and TRBJ1-1; D not resolved. In germline, CDR1 is SGHTA, CDR2 FQGNSA. V was trimmed by 1 base and J by 0 bases, leaving 9 bases between them. The CDR3 is 15 residues long. Full variable domain (remainder filled in from reference TRBV7-2 and TRBJ1-1): GAGVSQSPSNKVTEKGKDVELRCDPISGHTALYWYRQSLGQGLEFLIYFQGNSAPDKSGLPSDRFSAERTGGSVSTLTIQRTQQEDSAVYLCASSLVGVLNTEAFFGQGTRLTVV.

The chain links TRBV2 to TRBJ1-6; 9 nucleotides align to TRBD1. CDR3 length: 13 residues. In germline, CDR1 is SNHLY, CDR2 FYNNEI. The V segment lost 7 bases and the J segment 8 bases; nucleotides outside the gene matches: 3. This CDR3 is CASIRQGDSPLHF. As DNA, the CDR3 is TGTGCCAGCATCCGACAGGGGGATTCACCCCTCCACTTT.

V usage is TRBV7-8 and J usage is TRBJ1-4; 10 nucleotides line up with TRBD1. This CDR3 region has 15 residues. Looked up from germline, CDR1 is SGHVS and CDR2 is FQNEAQ. The V segment lost 6 bases and the J segment 7 bases; nucleotides outside the gene matches: 8. The CDR3 sequence: CASRSRQGAREKLFF. The CDR3 nucleotides read TGTGCCAGCAGAAGCCGACAGGGGGCCCGTGAAAAACTGTTTTTT.